A selection of T cell receptor beta chains follows, all from one sample in a study of T cells in Graves' hyperthyroidism and ophthalmopathy. TCRdb re-called the multiplex PCR reads with MiXCR, one entry per CDR3 protein. The repertoire holds approximately 480,000 distinct CDR3 sequences, with less than 25% as singletons. Specimen: blood. These receptors came from a man aged 18 to 29 with Graves' hyperthyroidism. The CDR3 runs from the conserved cysteine through the conserved F or W. Each record gives: J gene, V gene, D gene, clone size, CDR3 protein, CDR3 DNA. The D gene is left open where the match is weak. Only part of the rows carry a size: once, few, many, or a class if the clone is expanded.

TRBJ1-2 | TRBV12-3/TRBV12-4 | - | many | CASSDSSLNYGYTF | TGTGCCAGCTCCGACAGCTCACTTAACTATGGCTACACCTTC
TRBJ1-1 | TRBV19 | - | many | CASSIVVNTEAFF | TGTGCCAGTAGTATAGTGGTCAACACTGAAGCTTTCTTT
TRBJ2-7 | TRBV24-1 | - | - | CATSDVRGGLYEQYF | TGTGCCACCAGTGATGTAAGGGGGGGCCTCTACGAGCAGTACTTC
TRBJ2-2 | TRBV10-3 | TRBD2 | few | CAISESAGGTGELFF | TGTGCCATCAGTGAGTCCGCGGGGGGTACCGGGGAGCTGTTTTTT
TRBJ2-5 | TRBV10-3 | - | few | CAKKDQETQYF | TGTGCCAAAAAGGACCAAGAGACCCAGTACTTC
TRBJ1-2 | TRBV19 | - | many | CASLQRDGNYGYTF | TGTGCCAGTCTTCAGAGGGACGGTAACTATGGCTACACCTTC
TRBJ2-5 | TRBV20-1 | TRBD2 | many | CSATLRTSRETQYF | TGCAGTGCTACCTTGAGGACTAGCAGAGAGACCCAGTACTTC
TRBJ1-1 | TRBV6-1 | - | - | CASSSTGQEGTEAFF | TGTGCCAGCAGTAGTACCGGGCAAGAGGGGACTGAAGCTTTCTTT
TRBJ2-7 | TRBV5-1 | TRBD1 | - | CASSLEGTGDEQYF | TGCGCCAGCAGCTTGGAAGGGACAGGGGACGAGCAGTACTTC
TRBJ1-1 | TRBV7-9 | - | many | CASSSGTPSEAFF | TGTGCCAGCAGCTCAGGGACACCCTCTGAAGCTTTCTTT
TRBJ1-3 | TRBV6-1 | - | many | CASSVGGPGNTIYF | TGTGCCAGCAGCGTCGGGGGGCCTGGAAACACCATATATTTT
TRBJ1-3 | TRBV30 | - | many | CAWSEQVHTGNTIYF | TGTGCCTGGAGTGAACAGGTTCACACTGGAAACACCATATATTTT
TRBJ1-1 | TRBV12-3/TRBV12-4 | - | many | CASSWDTRNTEAFF | TGTGCCAGCAGTTGGGACACTCGAAACACTGAAGCTTTCTTT
TRBJ2-7 | TRBV27 | - | many | CASSRRGSYEQYF | TGTGCCAGCAGCCGTAGGGGCTCCTACGAGCAGTACTTC
TRBJ2-5 | TRBV7-9 | - | many | CASSSGLGQESETQYF | TGTGCCAGCAGCTCCGGATTGGGGCAGGAATCGGAGACCCAGTACTTC
TRBJ2-7 | TRBV12-3/TRBV12-4 | - | - | CASGRSLAFYEQYF | TGTGCCAGCGGTCGGTCCCTAGCGTTCTACGAGCAGTACTTC
TRBJ2-2 | TRBV20-1 | - | few | CSAQRSGTAHGELFF | TGCAGTGCCCAGAGATCGGGTACGGCACACGGGGAGCTGTTTTTT
TRBJ1-3 | TRBV12-3/TRBV12-4 | - | many | CASSLVGYSGNTIYF | TGTGCCAGCAGCTTGGTGGGATACTCTGGAAACACCATATATTTT
TRBJ1-2 | TRBV12-3/TRBV12-4 | TRBD1 | many | CASSFYPMDRASGYTF | TGTGCCAGCAGTTTCTACCCAATGGACAGGGCGTCTGGCTACACCTTC
TRBJ1-2 | TRBV19 | TRBD1 | many | CASSIGQGLIGYTF | TGTGCCAGTAGTATTGGACAGGGGTTGATCGGCTACACCTTC
TRBJ2-5 | TRBV12-5 | - | few | CASGLGTTSKPETQYF | TGTGCTAGTGGTTTGGGAACCACTAGCAAGCCAGAGACCCAGTACTTC
TRBJ2-5 | TRBV28 | TRBD2 | - | CASSPTSGGVAQETQYF | TGTGCCAGCAGTCCAACTAGCGGGGGGGTCGCTCAAGAGACCCAGTACTTC
TRBJ2-2 | TRBV5-1 | - | many | CASSLDTNTGELFF | TGCGCCAGCAGCTTGGATACGAACACCGGGGAGCTGTTTTTT
TRBJ2-7 | TRBV7-8 | - | many | CASSSSRVYEQYF | TGTGCCAGCAGCTCATCCAGGGTTTACGAGCAGTACTTC
TRBJ2-4 | TRBV12-5 | - | many | CASGSSGDENIQYF | TGTGCTAGTGGTTCATCGGGGGACGAAAACATTCAGTACTTC
TRBJ1-1 | TRBV4-1 | - | many | CASSQAAAGGLKDTEAFF | TGCGCCAGCAGCCAAGCGGCAGCGGGAGGGTTAAAGGACACTGAAGCTTTCTTT
TRBJ1-1 | TRBV20-1 | - | many | CSARDRVGGSEAFF | TGCAGTGCTAGAGATCGAGTGGGAGGTTCTGAAGCTTTCTTT
TRBJ1-3 | TRBV6-1 | TRBD1 | many | CASRAGGLGNTIYF | TGTGCCAGCAGGGCAGGGGGACTTGGAAACACCATATATTTT
TRBJ2-5 | TRBV28 | TRBD1 | many | CASGGQMQETQYF | TGTGCCAGCGGGGGACAGATGCAAGAGACCCAGTACTTC
TRBJ1-1 | TRBV19 | TRBD1 | many | CASSPGGQGSLFYKAFF | TGTGCCAGTAGTCCAGGAGGACAGGGATCGCTCTTCTATAAGGCTTTCTTT
TRBJ1-2 | TRBV28 | - | many | CASSLPPVGNGYTF | TGTGCCAGCAGTTTACCCCCCGTAGGGAACGGCTACACCTTC
TRBJ2-7 | TRBV7-9 | - | few | CASTPGLNGRYF | TGTGCCAGCACCCCGGGGCTCAATGGTCGGTACTTC
TRBJ2-7 | TRBV20-1 | TRBD1 | many | CSAYPTGREQYF | TGCAGTGCCTACCCGACAGGGCGTGAGCAGTACTTC
TRBJ2-6 | TRBV10-3 | TRBD1 | many | CAIRESGQGISGANVLTF | TGTGCCATCAGGGAATCGGGACAGGGTATCTCTGGGGCCAACGTCCTGACTTTC
TRBJ2-5 | TRBV12-5 | - | many | CASGPMGVRETQYF | TGTGCTAGTGGCCCCATGGGGGTTAGGGAGACCCAGTACTTC
TRBJ1-1 | TRBV27 | - | many | CASSFQQNTEAFF | TGTGCCAGCAGTTTTCAGCAGAACACTGAAGCTTTCTTT